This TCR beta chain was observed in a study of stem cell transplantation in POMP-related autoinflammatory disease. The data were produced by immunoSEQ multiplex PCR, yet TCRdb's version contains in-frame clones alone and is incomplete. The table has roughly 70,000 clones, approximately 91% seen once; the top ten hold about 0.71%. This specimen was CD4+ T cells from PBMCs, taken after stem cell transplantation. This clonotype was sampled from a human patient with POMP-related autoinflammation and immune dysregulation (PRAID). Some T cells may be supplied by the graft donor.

The CDR3 DNA reads as TGTGCCAGCTCACCAAGGGGGCTGCCGGAAAGGTCCAATGAGCAGTTCTTC. Protein sequence: CASSPRGLPERSNEQFF. The chain couples TRBV18 to TRBJ2-1; 7 nucleotides line up with TRBD1. This CDR3 has 17 amino acids. Germline CDR1 reads KGHSH; CDR2 reads LQKENI. The V gene end was trimmed by 2 bases and the J gene end by 6 bases; junction bases not matched to a gene: 13.